The clone carrying this T cell receptor (beta chain) was observed at least ten times. The antigen is unknown. The sample originates from a study of neurological immune-mediated disorders. Where libraries were unsorted, they were derived from 2 million PBMCs stored at -80 degrees C. V was shortened by 5 bases and J by 0 bases, with 8 bases between the two germline ends. The CDR3 runs to 14 residues. 5'RACE employing 10-nucleotide random UMIs yielded the cDNA. Over 160 million TCR-beta sequences, together covering 15-18 subjects, were produced by every individual sequencing run that was carried out. TCRdb independently ran MiXCR on the 5' RACE reads; one entry per CDR3 protein. The data contain 40,000 to 55,000 distinct CDR3 sequences, approximately 3% of them seen just once; the ten biggest clones take up about 15%. General study results and limits: No clinical or MRI feature was associated with the multiple sclerosis repertoire cluster.

The chain joins TRBV12-3 or TRBV12-4 to TRBJ1-3; the D gene is possibly TRBD1 (5 bases). The receptor was isolated from a woman aged 45 to 65 with multiple sclerosis. Source material: PBMCs. The CDR3, as DNA: TGTGCCAGCAGTCGGGGGTCCTCTGGAAACACCATATATTTT. Translation gives CASSRGSSGNTIYF.